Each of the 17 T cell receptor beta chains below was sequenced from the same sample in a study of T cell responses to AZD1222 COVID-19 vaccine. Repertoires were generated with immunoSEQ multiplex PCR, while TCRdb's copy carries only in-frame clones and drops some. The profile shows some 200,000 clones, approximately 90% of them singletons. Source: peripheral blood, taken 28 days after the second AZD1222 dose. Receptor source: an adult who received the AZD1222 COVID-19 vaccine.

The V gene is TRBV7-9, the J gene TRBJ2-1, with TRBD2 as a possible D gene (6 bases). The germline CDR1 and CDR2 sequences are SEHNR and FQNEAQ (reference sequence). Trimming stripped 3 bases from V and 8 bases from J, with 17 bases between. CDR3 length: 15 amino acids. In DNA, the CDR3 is TGTGCCAGCAGCTTTCAAACGGGAGTTGGGTATGAGCAGTTCTTC. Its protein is CASSFQTGVGYEQFF.

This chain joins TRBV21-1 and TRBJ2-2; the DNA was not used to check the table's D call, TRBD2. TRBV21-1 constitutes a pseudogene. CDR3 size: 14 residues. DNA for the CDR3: TGTGCCAGCAGCACTTGGGACTTTCCCGGGGAGCTGTTTTTT. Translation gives CASSTWDFPGELFF.

The CDR3 nucleotides are TGCGCCAGCTCCTTGGACATCACCGGAGGACTGTTTTTT. As protein: CASSLDITGGLFF. The rearrangement uses TRBV5-1 and TRBJ1-4; tentative D call: TRBD1 (5 bases). The CDR3 runs 13 residues. Germline CDR1 reads SGHRS; CDR2 reads YFSETQ. Trimming took 7 bases from V and 13 from J, leaving 20 bases between them. The whole variable domain, filled in from reference TRBV5-1 and TRBJ1-4, reads KAGVTQTPRYLIKTRGQQVTLSCSPISGHRSVSWYQQTPGQGLQFLFEYFSETQRNKGNFPGRFSGRQFSNSRSEMNVSTLELGDSALYLCASSLDITGGLFFGSGTQLSVL.

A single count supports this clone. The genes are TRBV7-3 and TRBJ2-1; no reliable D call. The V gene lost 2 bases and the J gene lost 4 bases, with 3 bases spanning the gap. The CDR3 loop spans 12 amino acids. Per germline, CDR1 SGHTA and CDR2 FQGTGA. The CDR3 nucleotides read TGTGCCAGCAGCTTAGGATACAATGAGCAGTTCTTC. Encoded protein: CASSLGYNEQFF. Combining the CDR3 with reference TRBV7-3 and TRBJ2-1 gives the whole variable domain GAGVSQTPSNKVTEKGKYVELRCDPISGHTALYWYRQSLGQGPEFLIYFQGTGAADDSGLPNDRFFAVRPEGSVSTLKIQRTERGDSAVYLCASSLGYNEQFFGPGTRLTVL.

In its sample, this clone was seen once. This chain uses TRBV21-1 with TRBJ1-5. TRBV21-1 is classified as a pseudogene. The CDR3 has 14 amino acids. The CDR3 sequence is CASGLGECNQPQHF. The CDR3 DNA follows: TGTGCCAGCGGGTTAGGGGAGTGCAATCAGCCCCAGCATTTT.

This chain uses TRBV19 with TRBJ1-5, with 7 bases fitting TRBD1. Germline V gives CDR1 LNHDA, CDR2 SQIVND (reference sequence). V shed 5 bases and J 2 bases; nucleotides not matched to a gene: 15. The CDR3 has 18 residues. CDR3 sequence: CASSGEGQSGMGNQPQHF. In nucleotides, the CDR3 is TGTGCCAGTAGTGGGGAGGGACAGTCCGGGATGGGCAATCAGCCCCAGCATTTT.

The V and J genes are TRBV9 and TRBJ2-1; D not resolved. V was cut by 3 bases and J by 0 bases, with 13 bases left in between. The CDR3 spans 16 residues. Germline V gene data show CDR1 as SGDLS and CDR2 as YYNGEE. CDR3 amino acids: CASSEEASSSYNEQFF. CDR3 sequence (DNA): TGTGCCAGCAGCGAAGAGGCCTCTAGCTCCTACAATGAGCAGTTCTTC.

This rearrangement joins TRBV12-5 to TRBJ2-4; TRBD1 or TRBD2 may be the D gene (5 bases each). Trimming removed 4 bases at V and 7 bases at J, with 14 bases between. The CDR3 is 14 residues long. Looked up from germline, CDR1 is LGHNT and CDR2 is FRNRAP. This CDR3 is CASGSGQIHNIQYF. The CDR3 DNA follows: TGTGCTAGTGGTTCGGGGCAGATTCATAACATTCAGTACTTC.

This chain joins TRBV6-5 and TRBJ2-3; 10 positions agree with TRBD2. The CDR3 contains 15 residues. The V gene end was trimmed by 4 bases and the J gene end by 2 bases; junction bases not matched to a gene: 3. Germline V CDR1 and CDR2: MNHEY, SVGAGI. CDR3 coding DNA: TGTGCCAGCAGTTTCCTAGCGGGGGTCACAGATACGCAGTATTTT. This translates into CASSFLAGVTDTQYF.

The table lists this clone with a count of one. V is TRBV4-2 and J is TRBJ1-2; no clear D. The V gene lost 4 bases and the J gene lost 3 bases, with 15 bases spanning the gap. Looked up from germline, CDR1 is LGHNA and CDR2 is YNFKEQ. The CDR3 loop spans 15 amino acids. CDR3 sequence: CASSPEGSLHYGYTF. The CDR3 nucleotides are TGTGCCAGCAGCCCGGAGGGCAGCCTTCACTATGGCTACACCTTC.

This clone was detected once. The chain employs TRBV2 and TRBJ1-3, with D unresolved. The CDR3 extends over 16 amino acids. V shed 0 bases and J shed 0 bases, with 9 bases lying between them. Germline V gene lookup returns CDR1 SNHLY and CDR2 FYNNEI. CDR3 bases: TGTGCCAGCAGTGAAGCGTTACAGTTCTCTGGAAACACCATATATTTT. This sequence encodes CASSEALQFSGNTIYF.

CDR3 loop: CASSLGRSGWVTEAFF. The CDR3, as DNA: TGTGCCAGCAGCTTAGGTCGCTCCGGATGGGTCACTGAAGCTTTCTTT. The chain combines TRBV7-8 with TRBJ1-1; D ambiguous. CDR1 and CDR2 from the germline V gene are SGHVS and FQNEAQ. CDR3 size: 16 residues. Between the trimmed V and J ends, which lost 1 base and 4 bases, there was a span of 16 bases.

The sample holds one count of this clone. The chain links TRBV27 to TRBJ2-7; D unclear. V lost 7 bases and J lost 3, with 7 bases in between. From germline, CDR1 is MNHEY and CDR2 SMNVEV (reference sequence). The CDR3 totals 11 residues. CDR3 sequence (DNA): TGTGCCAGCATTAAGGGCTACGAGCAGTACTTC. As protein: CASIKGYEQYF.

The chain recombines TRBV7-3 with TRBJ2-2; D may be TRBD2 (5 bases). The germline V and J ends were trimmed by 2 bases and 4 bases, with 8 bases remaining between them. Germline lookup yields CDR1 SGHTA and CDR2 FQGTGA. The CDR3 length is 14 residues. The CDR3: CASSLGRVTGELFF. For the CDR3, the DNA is TGTGCCAGCAGCTTAGGGCGGGTCACCGGGGAGCTGTTTTTT.

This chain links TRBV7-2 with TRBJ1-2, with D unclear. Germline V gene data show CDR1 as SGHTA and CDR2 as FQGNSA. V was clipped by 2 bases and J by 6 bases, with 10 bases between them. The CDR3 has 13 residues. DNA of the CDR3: TGTGCCAGCAGCTTAACAGCCAACGATGGCTACACCTTC. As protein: CASSLTANDGYTF. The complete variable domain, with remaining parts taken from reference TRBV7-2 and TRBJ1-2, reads GAGVSQSPSNKVTEKGKDVELRCDPISGHTALYWYRQSLGQGLEFLIYFQGNSAPDKSGLPSDRFSAERTGGSVSTLTIQRTQQEDSAVYLCASSLTANDGYTFGSGTRLTVV.

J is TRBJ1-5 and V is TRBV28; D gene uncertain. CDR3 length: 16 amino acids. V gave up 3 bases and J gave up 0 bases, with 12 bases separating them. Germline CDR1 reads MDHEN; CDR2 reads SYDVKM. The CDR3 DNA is TGTGCCAGCAGTTTTGGTGGCGCTTATAGCAATCAGCCCCAGCATTTT. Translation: CASSFGGAYSNQPQHF. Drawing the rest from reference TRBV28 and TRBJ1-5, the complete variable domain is DVKVTQSSRYLVKRTGEKVFLECVQDMDHENMFWYRQDPGLGLRLIYFSYDVKMKEKGDIPEGYSVSREKKERFSLILESASTNQTSMYLCASSFGGAYSNQPQHFGDGTRLSIL.

CDR3 residues: CRSGGSGWQFF. The CDR3, as DNA: TGTCGCTCAGGAGGTAGCGGGTGGCAGTTCTTC. This chain uses TRBV21-1 with TRBJ2-1; the table calls TRBD2, which could not be checked here. TRBV21-1 represents a pseudogene. The CDR3 runs 11 residues.